This TCR beta chain stems from a study of blood T cells in healthy people across ages. The CDR3 is 16 amino acids. Looked up from germline, CDR1 is LGHNA and CDR2 is YSLEER. The trim removed 1 base at V and 6 bases at J, leaving 9 bases unmatched. The authors ran a second PCR of roughly 6 to 12 cycles using a sample-barcoded 5' primer and a J-beta primer mix. Unique molecular identifiers of 12 random nucleotides labeled each cDNA. TCRdb redid the calling of the 5' RACE reads with MiXCR, one entry per CDR3 protein. This table holds approximately 850,000 distinct CDR3 sequences, roughly 64% found once. Only a few counts were recorded for this clonotype.

The sequence came from a man in his thirties or forties in good health. The rearrangement joins TRBV4-3 to TRBJ2-3, with 8 bases aligning to TRBD1. The sequenced sample consisted of blood. DNA of the CDR3: TGCGCCAGCAGCCAAGCGCTCGGACAGGGCGGTGATACGCAGTATTTT. It codes for CASSQALGQGGDTQYF.